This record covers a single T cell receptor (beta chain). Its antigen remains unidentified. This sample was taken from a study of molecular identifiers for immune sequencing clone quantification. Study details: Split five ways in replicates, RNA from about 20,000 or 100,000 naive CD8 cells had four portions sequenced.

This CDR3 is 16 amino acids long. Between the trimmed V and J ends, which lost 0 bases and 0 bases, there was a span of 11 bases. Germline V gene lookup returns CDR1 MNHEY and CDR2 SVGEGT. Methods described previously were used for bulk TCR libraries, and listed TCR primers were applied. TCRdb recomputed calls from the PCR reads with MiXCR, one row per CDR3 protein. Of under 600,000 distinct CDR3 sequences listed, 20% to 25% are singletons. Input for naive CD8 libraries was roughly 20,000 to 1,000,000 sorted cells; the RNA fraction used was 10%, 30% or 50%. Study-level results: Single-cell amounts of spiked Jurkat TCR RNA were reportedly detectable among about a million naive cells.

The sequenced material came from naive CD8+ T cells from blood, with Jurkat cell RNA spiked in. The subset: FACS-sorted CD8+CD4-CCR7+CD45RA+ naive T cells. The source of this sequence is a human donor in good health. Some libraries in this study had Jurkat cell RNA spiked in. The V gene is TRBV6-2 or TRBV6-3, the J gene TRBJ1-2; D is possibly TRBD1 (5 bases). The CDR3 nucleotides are TGTGCCAGCAGTTACTCGACAGTGGATCCTAACTATGGCTACACCTTC. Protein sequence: CASSYSTVDPNYGYTF.